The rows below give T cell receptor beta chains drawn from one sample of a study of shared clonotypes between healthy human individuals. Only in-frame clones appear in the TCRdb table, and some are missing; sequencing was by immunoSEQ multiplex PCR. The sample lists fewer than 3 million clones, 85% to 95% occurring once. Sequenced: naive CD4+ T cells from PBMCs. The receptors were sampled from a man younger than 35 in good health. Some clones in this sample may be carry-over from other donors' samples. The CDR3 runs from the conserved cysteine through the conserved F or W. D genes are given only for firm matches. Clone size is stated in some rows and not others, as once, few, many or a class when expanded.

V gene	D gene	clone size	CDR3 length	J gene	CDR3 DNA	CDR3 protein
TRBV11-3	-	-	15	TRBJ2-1	TGTGCCAGCAGCTTAGACCGGGACTCCTACAATGAGCAGTTCTTC	CASSLDRDSYNEQFF
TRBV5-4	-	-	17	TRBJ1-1	TGTGCCAGCTCCACGTCCTCCGGGACCCAAGGGGACACTGAAGCTTTCTTT	CASSTSSGTQGDTEAFF
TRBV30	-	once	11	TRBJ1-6	TGTGCCTGGAGAGCGAATTCACCCCTCCACTTT	CAWRANSPLHF
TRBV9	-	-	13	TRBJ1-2	TGTGCCAGCAGCCGGACGGCGTCCTATGGCTACACCTTC	CASSRTASYGYTF
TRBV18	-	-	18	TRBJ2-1	TGTGCCAGCTCACCAACGGGAAATTTTACGTGGGGGCTCAATGAGCAGTTCTTC	CASSPTGNFTWGLNEQFF
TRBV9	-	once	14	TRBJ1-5	TGTGCCAGCAGCGTAGCAGGGTCCAATCAGCCCCAGCATTTT	CASSVAGSNQPQHF
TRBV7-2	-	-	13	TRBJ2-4	TGTGCCAGCAGACCTTCCGGGGGAAACATTCAGTACTTC	CASRPSGGNIQYF
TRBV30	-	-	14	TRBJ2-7	TGTGCCTGGAGTGCCAGCGGCCTTTTCTACGAGCAGTACTTC	CAWSASGLFYEQYF
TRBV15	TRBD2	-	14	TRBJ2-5	TGTGCCACCTCGGGGACTAGCGGGAGAGAGACCCAGTACTTC	CATSGTSGRETQYF
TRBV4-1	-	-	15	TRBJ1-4	TGCGCCAGCAGCCAAGGCGGTTTGGGGGATGAAAAACTGTTTTTT	CASSQGGLGDEKLFF
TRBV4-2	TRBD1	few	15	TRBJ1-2	TGTGCCAGCAGCCAAGACCTTAACAGGGGAGGAGGCTACACCTTC	CASSQDLNRGGGYTF
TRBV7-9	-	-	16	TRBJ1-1	TGTGCCAGCAGCTTATCTTGGGGGGGCAAGGGCACTGAAGCTTTCTTT	CASSLSWGGKGTEAFF
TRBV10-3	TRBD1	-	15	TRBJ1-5	TGTGCCATCAGTGAGTACGGGACAGCGAATCAGCCCCAGCATTTT	CAISEYGTANQPQHF
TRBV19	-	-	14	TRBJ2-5	TGTGCCAGTAGTGATAGGCCACCCGAAGGGACCCAGTACTTC	CASSDRPPEGTQYF
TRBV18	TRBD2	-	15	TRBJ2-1	TGTGCCAGCTCACCCCAGCGGGATAACGTCAATGAGCAGTTCTTC	CASSPQRDNVNEQFF
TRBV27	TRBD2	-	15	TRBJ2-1	TGTGCCAGCAGTTTATCGACTAGCGGGAGTCGTGAGCAGTTCTTC	CASSLSTSGSREQFF
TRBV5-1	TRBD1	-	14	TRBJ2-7	TGCGCCAGCAGCTCCCAGGGGGCGGTGTACGAGCAGTACTTC	CASSSQGAVYEQYF
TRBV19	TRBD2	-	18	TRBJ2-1	TGTGCCAGTAGCGCGGGACTAGCGGGTTTCCACTCCTACAATGAGCAGTTCTTC	CASSAGLAGFHSYNEQFF
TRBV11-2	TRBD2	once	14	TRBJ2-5	TGTGCCAGCAGCTTGATACTAGCGATAGAGACCCAGTACTTC	CASSLILAIETQYF
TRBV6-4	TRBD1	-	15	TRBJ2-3	TGTGCCAGCAGTGAGGGGACAGGGGGCACAGATACGCAGTATTTT	CASSEGTGGTDTQYF
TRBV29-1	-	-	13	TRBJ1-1	TGCAGCGTTGAGCCGTTAACGTACACTGAAGCTTTCTTT	CSVEPLTYTEAFF
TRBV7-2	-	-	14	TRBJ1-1	TGTGCCAGCAGCACGCGGACAGCGAACACTGAAGCTTTCTTT	CASSTRTANTEAFF
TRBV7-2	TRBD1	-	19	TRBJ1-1	TGTGCCAGCAGCTTAGGAAGAGCAGGGGGCGCGCTCGGGAACACTGAAGCTTTCTTT	CASSLGRAGGALGNTEAFF
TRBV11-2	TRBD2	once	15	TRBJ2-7	TGTGCCAGCAGCCCTAGCGGGAGGCCCCGGCGGGAGCAGTACTTC	CASSPSGRPRREQYF
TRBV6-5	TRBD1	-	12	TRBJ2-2	TGTGCCAGCAGGGAGGGGACAGGGAGTCTGTTTTTT	CASREGTGSLFF
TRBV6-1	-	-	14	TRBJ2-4	TGTGCCAGCAGACGAAGGGGCGCCAAAAACATTCAGTACTTC	CASRRRGAKNIQYF
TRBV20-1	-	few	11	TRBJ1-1	TGCAGTGCTACAACAGGCGCTGAAGCTTTCTTT	CSATTGAEAFF
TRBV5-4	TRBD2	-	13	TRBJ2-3	TGTGCCAGCAGCGCGACTAGCCCCTATACGCAGTATTTT	CASSATSPYTQYF
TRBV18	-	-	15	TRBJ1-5	TGTGCCAGCTCACAAGGACGGGTTCGTGCTGGGCCCCAGCATTTT	CASSQGRVRAGPQHF
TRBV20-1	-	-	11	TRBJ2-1	TGCAGTGCTAGAAATGGTGGTGAGCAGTTCTTC	CSARNGGEQFF
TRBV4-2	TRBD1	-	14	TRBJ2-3	TGTGCCAGCAGCCGAGACACAGGGGCAGATACGCAGTATTTT	CASSRDTGADTQYF
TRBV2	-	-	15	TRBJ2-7	TGTGCCAGCAGACGAAACAGGGACCAGACCTACGAGCAGTACTTC	CASRRNRDQTYEQYF
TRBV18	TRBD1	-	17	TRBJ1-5	TGTGCCAGCTCCCTAAGACAGGGGGCGGATAGCAATCAGCCCCAGCATTTT	CASSLRQGADSNQPQHF
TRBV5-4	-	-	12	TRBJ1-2	TGTGCCAGCAGCGGCCCCAGGGATGGCTACACCTTC	CASSGPRDGYTF
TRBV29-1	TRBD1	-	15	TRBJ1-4	TGCAGCGTTGTCGGGACAGGGGATGGTTATGAAAAACTGTTTTTT	CSVVGTGDGYEKLFF
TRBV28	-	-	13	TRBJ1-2	TGTGCCAGCAGTTTCCGGAGGGGCGATGGCTACACCTTC	CASSFRRGDGYTF
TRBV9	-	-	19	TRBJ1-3	TGTGCCAGCAGCCCCACGGGGGGATACCCGGGAGGGTCTGGAAACACCATATATTTT	CASSPTGGYPGGSGNTIYF
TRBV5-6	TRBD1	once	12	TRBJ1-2	TGTGCCAGCAAGGGGACAGGGAATGGCTACACCTTC	CASKGTGNGYTF
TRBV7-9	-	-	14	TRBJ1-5	TGTGCCAGCAGCTTAGGAGGGGACCATCAGCCCCAGCATTTT	CASSLGGDHQPQHF
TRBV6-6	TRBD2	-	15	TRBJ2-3	TGTGCCAGCAGTATGGGGGGACTAGCAGGGAATACGCAGTATTTT	CASSMGGLAGNTQYF
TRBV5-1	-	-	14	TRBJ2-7	TGCGCCAGCAGCCAGACATATTGGTCCTACGAGCAGTACTTC	CASSQTYWSYEQYF